Below, 25 T cell receptor beta chains from the same sample are listed, as sequenced in a study of T cells after yellow fever vaccination. In TCRdb, the 5' RACE reads were re-called with MiXCR into one record per CDR3 protein. The data contain hundreds of thousands of distinct CDR3 sequences, about 12% of them singletons. Sequences were derived from PBMCs, sampled on the day of the yellow fever booster vaccination. The receptors originated from a man between 25 and 39 years old who received the YFV17D yellow fever vaccine.

This clonotype has more than one count but fewer than ten. The chain has TRBV20-1 and TRBJ1-1; no definite D call. V was clipped by 0 bases and J by 2 bases, with 7 bases between them. Germline V gene sequence: CDR1 DFQATT, CDR2 SNEGSKA (reference sequence). CDR3 length: 13 residues. This chain's CDR3 is CSARDNRNTEAFF. The DNA for the CDR3 is TGCAGTGCTAGAGATAACAGAAACACTGAAGCTTTCTTT.

In this sample, this clonotype turned up once. The chain is built from TRBV20-1 and TRBJ2-1; 7 nucleotides agree with TRBD2. Germline CDR1 DFQATT, CDR2 SNEGSKA (reference sequence). The CDR3 sequence is 15 residues long. J gave up 1 base and V 3 bases, and 6 bases lay outside the gene matches. The DNA of the CDR3 is TGCAGTGCTAGCCTCAGCGGGGCTTCCTACAATGAGCAGTTCTTC. Residues: CSASLSGASYNEQFF.

This clonotype was picked up a small number of times. The chain couples TRBV29-1 to TRBJ2-7; weak D call: TRBD1 (6 bases). The V end lost 7 bases, the J end lost 0 bases, and 13 bases lay between the germline ends. The CDR3 sequence is 13 residues long. The germline CDR1 and CDR2 sequences are SQVTM and ANQGSEA. The CDR3 region is CSALDRNSYEQYF. The CDR3 DNA sequence: TGCAGCGCCCTTGACAGGAACTCCTACGAGCAGTACTTC.

This clonotype was observed at least ten times. The chain links TRBV18 to TRBJ2-2, with unresolved D. The ends were cut back, 2 bases at V and 1 base at J, with 8 bases in the middle. CDR3 length equals 15 residues. The germline CDR1 and CDR2 sequences are KGHSH and LQKENI. CDR3 region: CASSPGKMNTGELFF. CDR3 coding DNA: TGTGCCAGCTCACCAGGGAAGATGAACACCGGGGAGCTGTTTTTT.

J is TRBJ2-1 and V is TRBV28, with TRBD2 identical over 10 bases. Germline CDR1 reads MDHEN; CDR2 reads SYDVKM. The CDR3 runs to 15 residues. V lost 6 bases, J lost 6 bases, and 8 bases stayed unmatched. CDR3 sequence: CASSPRGLALNEQFF. CDR3 coding DNA: TGTGCCAGCAGCCCCCGGGGACTAGCGCTCAATGAGCAGTTCTTC.

This clonotype was recorded a few times. V gene TRBV6-1 combines with J gene TRBJ1-2; a possible D gene is TRBD1 (6 bases). The germline V gene encodes CDR1 MNHNS and CDR2 SASEGT. V was pared by 8 bases and J by 0 bases, with 13 bases between. The CDR3 runs 14 residues. The CDR3 region is CASAGTRSNYGYTF. The CDR3 nucleotides read TGTGCCAGCGCCGGGACAAGATCTAACTATGGCTACACCTTC.

V is TRBV6-5 and J is TRBJ2-4, with 7 nucleotides matching TRBD2. Germline lookup yields CDR1 MNHEY and CDR2 SVGAGI. This CDR3 region has 17 residues. V trimming: 0 bases; J trimming: 2 bases; junction bases outside the gene matches: 7. The DNA for the CDR3 is TGTGCCAGCAGTTACTCTGGACTAGTCGGCCCCAAAAACATTCAGTACTTC. Encoded protein: CASSYSGLVGPKNIQYF.

Notes on this clonotype: This sequence may be a read error, since a much larger clone differs from it by one base. This chain joins TRBV15 and TRBJ2-2; D possibly corresponds to TRBD1 (5 bases). CDR3 length: 12 residues. The germline V and J ends were trimmed by 5 bases and 7 bases, with 8 bases remaining between them. CDR1 is LNHNV, CDR2 YYDKDF, per germline (reference sequence). The CDR3 spells CATSLGVGELFF. As DNA, the CDR3 is TGTGCCACCAGCTTAGGGGTCGGGGAGCTGTTTTTT.

This clonotype has more than one count but fewer than ten. The chain has TRBV28 and TRBJ1-2; no clear D gene. Germline assignment: CDR1 MDHEN and CDR2 SYDVKM. This CDR3 comprises 13 residues. Trimming cost V 3 bases and J 7 bases, with 12 bases left between them. The CDR3 loop is CASSFSSVLGYTF. CDR3 DNA: TGTGCCAGCAGTTTTTCTTCTGTACTTGGCTACACCTTC.

This clonotype was detected a few times. The chain uses TRBV6-2 or TRBV6-3 and TRBJ2-7; D is unclear. Per germline, CDR1 MNHEY and CDR2 SVGEGT. The CDR3 is 14 residues long. Trimming removed 2 bases from V and 3 bases from J, with 11 bases in between. The CDR3 loop is CASSYGLFNYEQYF. The CDR3 bases are TGTGCCAGCAGTTACGGGCTCTTCAACTACGAGCAGTACTTC.

This clonotype came up a few times. As DNA, the CDR3 is TGTGCCAGCAGCTTCGGACAGAGGGACTGCGAGCAGTACTTC. Amino acids: CASSFGQRDCEQYF. The V gene is TRBV7-4, the J gene TRBJ2-7; D possibly uses TRBD1 or TRBD2 (6 bases each). The CDR3 runs 14 residues. The germline CDR1 and CDR2 sequences are SGHVT and SQSDAQ. The V and J ends lost 3 bases and 6 bases respectively, with 15 bases between them.

A few counts support this clonotype. The V and J genes are TRBV12-3 or TRBV12-4 and TRBJ2-2, with TRBD1 as a possible D gene (6 bases). V lost 3 bases to trimming and J lost 0 bases, with 8 bases between them. The CDR3 runs 15 residues. For the CDR3, the DNA is TGTGCCAGCAGTTTTACAGGGCCGAACACCGGGGAGCTGTTTTTT. As protein: CASSFTGPNTGELFF.

V usage is TRBV11-2 and J usage is TRBJ2-3; 9 bases agree with TRBD2. V gave up 5 bases and J gave up 6 bases; unmatched junction bases: 15. Germline CDR1 SGHAT, CDR2 FQNNGV. The CDR3 has 17 amino acids. The chain's CDR3 is CASSPDPGLAGKDTQYF. The DNA of the CDR3 is TGTGCCAGCAGCCCAGATCCCGGGCTAGCGGGGAAGGATACGCAGTATTTT.

This sequence joins TRBV5-1 and TRBJ2-7; no clear D gene. Germline values: CDR1 SGHRS, CDR2 YFSETQ. V lost 0 bases and J lost 4, with 8 bases in between. The CDR3 totals 13 residues. The CDR3 region is CASSLDPEYEQYF. In DNA, the CDR3 is TGCGCCAGCAGCTTGGACCCAGAATACGAGCAGTACTTC.

The genes are TRBV28 and TRBJ2-3, with D tentatively TRBD1 (6 bases). The CDR3 spans 13 residues. V was cut by 1 base and J by 6 bases, with 8 bases left in between. In germline, CDR1 is MDHEN, CDR2 SYDVKM. CDR3 protein: CASSLLGADTQYF. CDR3 in DNA: TGTGCCAGCAGTTTATTGGGGGCGGATACGCAGTATTTT.

This clonotype was seen ten or more times. CDR3 amino acids: CASSSDRGGNTEAFF. The CDR3 nucleotides read TGTGCCAGCTCATCGGACCGAGGGGGGAACACTGAAGCTTTCTTT. This rearrangement joins TRBV7-8 to TRBJ1-1; D possibly corresponds to TRBD1 (6 bases). V lost 8 bases, J lost 1 base, and 17 bases lay in between. CDR1 is SGHVS, CDR2 FQNEAQ, per germline. This CDR3 has 15 residues.

This clonotype was detected a few times. This chain connects TRBV5-6 to TRBJ2-4; D assignment may be TRBD1 or TRBD2 (6 bases each). V was cut by 3 bases and J by 3 bases, with 16 bases left in between. Germline V gives CDR1 SGHDT, CDR2 YYEEEE. The CDR3 has 16 amino acids. This chain's CDR3 is CASSSRGPGVKNIQYF. The DNA of the CDR3 is TGTGCCAGCAGCTCCCGGGGGCCAGGGGTCAAAAACATTCAGTACTTC.

The gene calls are TRBV5-1 and TRBJ2-1; 10 positions match TRBD2. Germline-derived CDR1 and CDR2 are SGHRS and YFSETQ. The CDR3 length is 14 residues. V lost 4 bases and J lost 5; bases outside the gene matches: 3. DNA for the CDR3: TGCGCCAGCAGCCTAGCGGGAGTAGACAATGAGCAGTTCTTC. This sequence encodes CASSLAGVDNEQFF.

This clonotype was seen a handful of times. The gene calls are TRBV5-6 and TRBJ1-4; the D gene is possibly TRBD1 (5 bases). Trimming took off 0 bases at V and 10 bases at J, with 13 bases between the two ends. The CDR3 sequence is 14 residues long. Looked up from germline, CDR1 is SGHDT and CDR2 is YYEEEE. CDR3 loop: CASSLGQLRGKLFF. DNA of the CDR3: TGTGCCAGCAGCTTGGGGCAGTTGAGGGGAAAACTGTTTTTT.

The table lists this clonotype with a few counts. This chain links TRBV18 with TRBJ1-1; no definite D call. Per germline, CDR1 KGHSH and CDR2 LQKENI. V shed 5 bases and J shed 4 bases, with 11 bases lying between them. There are 13 residues in the CDR3. The CDR3 nucleotides are TGTGCCAGCTCAGGGTCCTCCTTCACTGAAGCTTTCTTT. Protein product: CASSGSSFTEAFF.

This clonotype was detected only a few times. The rearrangement uses TRBV5-1 and TRBJ2-2, with a possible D match to TRBD2 (6 bases). The CDR3 extends over 16 amino acids. V was clipped by 4 bases and J by 0 bases, with 13 bases between them. CDR1 is SGHRS, CDR2 YFSETQ, per germline. CDR3 sequence: CASSPAGTPNTGELFF. The CDR3 region has the DNA TGCGCCAGCAGCCCGGCAGGGACTCCGAACACCGGGGAGCTGTTTTTT.

This clonotype was recorded a few times. The chain uses TRBV29-1 and TRBJ2-2, with D hard to call. This CDR3 comprises 12 residues. Germline CDR1 and CDR2: SQVTM and ANQGSEA. Trimming removed 4 bases from V and 6 bases from J, with 9 bases in between. The CDR3 nucleotides are TGCAGCGTTGTGATTAGCCCCGGGGAGCTGTTTTTT. Its translation: CSVVISPGELFF.

The V and J genes are TRBV20-1 and TRBJ2-7; TRBD2 agrees at 10 bases. In germline, CDR1 is DFQATT, CDR2 SNEGSKA (reference sequence). Unmatched junction bases numbered 7, after V lost 7 bases and J lost 4 bases. This CDR3 contains 13 residues. CDR3 coding DNA: TGCAGTGGGTGGTCTAGCGGGAGTTACGAGCAGTACTTC. Translated: CSGWSSGSYEQYF.

At least ten counts were recorded for this clonotype. V gene TRBV4-3 combines with J gene TRBJ2-1, with D tentatively TRBD2 (6 bases). Germline V gene lookup returns CDR1 LGHNA and CDR2 YSLEER. The ends were cut back, 0 bases at V and 7 bases at J, with 10 bases in the middle. The CDR3 extends over 14 amino acids. CDR3 sequence: CASSQDTSLNEQFF. As DNA, the CDR3 is TGCGCCAGCAGCCAAGATACTAGCTTGAATGAGCAGTTCTTC.

The sample holds a few counts of this clonotype. Here the CDR3 DNA reads TGCGCCAGCACCGATAGGAATAGCGGGGTCAATGAGCAGTTCTTC. Translating gives CASTDRNSGVNEQFF. This chain joins TRBV10-2 and TRBJ2-1; TRBD2 aligns across 8 bases. The junction had 11 bases not matched to a gene; V was cut back by 7 bases and J by 6 bases. This CDR3 region has 15 residues. Germline CDR1 WSHSY, CDR2 SAAADI.